The following is a T cell receptor (beta chain) sequence with its context. This CDR3 has 14 residues. Between the trimmed V and J ends, which lost 2 bases and 8 bases, there was a span of 12 bases. Germline loops: CDR1 SEHNR, CDR2 FQNEAQ (reference sequence). Clones were sequenced by immunoSEQ multiplex PCR, and TCRdb holds only the in-frame ones, with some missing. The table has some 1,400,000 clones, over 95% seen once; the top ten hold approximately 1.1%. These data come from a study of shared clonotypes between healthy human individuals. Sequencing used naive CD4+ T cells sorted from blood. Subset specified: CD45RA+ positively selected. The TCR was taken from a man in his thirties or forties in good health. The chain is built from TRBV7-9 and TRBJ1-4; TRBD1 might be the D (6 bases). The CDR3 DNA reads as TGTGCCAGCAGCTTATCACAGGGAATAGAAAAACTGTTTTTT. Translated: CASSLSQGIEKLFF.